Here is one T cell receptor (beta chain) with its context. Its antigen remains unknown. This sample was included in a study of T cells in Graves' hyperthyroidism and ophthalmopathy. General study findings and limits: Most thyroid clonotypes with frequency above 0.001 were detected in blood.

Subjects aged 18 to 65 presented with newly diagnosed hyperthyroidism of less than 2 months' duration. The study excluded patients with uncontrolled infection, other autoimmune disease, pregnancy or lactation. The diagnoses drew upon clinical symptoms, serum thyroxine and TRAb, thyroid ultrasound and orbital computed tomography. Amplification of TCR beta CDR3 regions used RNA as the template. HTBI primers were used for first-round RT-PCR of the TCR CDR3. TCRdb re-called the multiplex PCR reads with MiXCR, one entry per CDR3 protein. The sample carries approximately 590,000 distinct CDR3 sequences, approximately 44% recorded once. Germline CDR1 and CDR2: SNHLY and FYNNEI. The CDR3 contains 13 residues. V shed 5 bases and J shed 7 bases, with 14 bases lying between them.

The chain links TRBV2 to TRBJ1-2; D unresolved. The sample was peripheral blood or thyroid tissue (not recorded which). The TCR originated in a young woman with Graves' hyperthyroidism. The DNA of the CDR3 is TGTGCCAGCAGTTCCCGGGCTTCTGGTGGCTACACCTTC. The encoded protein is CASSSRASGGYTF.